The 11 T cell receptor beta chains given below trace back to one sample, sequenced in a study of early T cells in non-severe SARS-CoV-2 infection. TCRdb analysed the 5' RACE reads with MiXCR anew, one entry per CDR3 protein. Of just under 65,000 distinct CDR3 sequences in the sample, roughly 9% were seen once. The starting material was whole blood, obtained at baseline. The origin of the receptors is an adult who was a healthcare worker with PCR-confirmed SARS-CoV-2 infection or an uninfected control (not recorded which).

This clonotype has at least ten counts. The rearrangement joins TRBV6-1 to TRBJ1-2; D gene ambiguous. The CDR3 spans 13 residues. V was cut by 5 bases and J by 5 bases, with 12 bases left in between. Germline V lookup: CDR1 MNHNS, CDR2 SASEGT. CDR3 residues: CASSPRDLYGYTF. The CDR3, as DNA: TGTGCCAGCAGTCCCCGAGATTTATATGGCTACACCTTC.

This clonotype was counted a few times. The CDR3 DNA sequence: TGCAGTGCTACAAGCTATAAGCCTAGATACGAGCAGTACTTC. Its protein product is CSATSYKPRYEQYF. The V and J genes are TRBV20-1 and TRBJ2-7; D unclear. V was trimmed by 4 bases and J by 4 bases, leaving 17 bases between them. CDR1 DFQATT and CDR2 SNEGSKA come from the germline V gene (reference sequence). The CDR3 contains 14 residues.

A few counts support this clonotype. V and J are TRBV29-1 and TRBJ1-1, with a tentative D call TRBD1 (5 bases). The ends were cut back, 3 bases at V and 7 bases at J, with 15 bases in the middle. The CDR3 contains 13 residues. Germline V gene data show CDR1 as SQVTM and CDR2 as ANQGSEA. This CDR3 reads CSVEMGPTFEAFF. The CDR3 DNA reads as TGCAGCGTTGAGATGGGACCGACCTTTGAAGCTTTCTTT.

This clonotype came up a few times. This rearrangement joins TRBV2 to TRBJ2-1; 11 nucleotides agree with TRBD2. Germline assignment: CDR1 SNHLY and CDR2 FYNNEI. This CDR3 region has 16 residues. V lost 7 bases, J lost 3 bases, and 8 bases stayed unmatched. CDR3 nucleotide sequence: TGTGCCAGCACCCCAGTAGCGGGAGGGGTCTACAATGAGCAGTTCTTC. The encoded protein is CASTPVAGGVYNEQFF. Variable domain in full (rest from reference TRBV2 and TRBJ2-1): EPEVTQTPSHQVTQMGQEVILRCVPISNHLYFYWYRQILGQKVEFLVSFYNNEISEKSEIFDDQFSVERPDGSNFTLKIRSTKLEDSAMYFCASTPVAGGVYNEQFFGPGTRLTVL.

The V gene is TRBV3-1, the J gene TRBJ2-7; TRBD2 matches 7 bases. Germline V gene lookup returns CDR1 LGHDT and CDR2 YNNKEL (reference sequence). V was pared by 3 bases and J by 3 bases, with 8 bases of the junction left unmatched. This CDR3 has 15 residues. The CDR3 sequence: CASSQPLAEGYEQYF. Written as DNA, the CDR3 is TGTGCCAGCAGCCAGCCTCTAGCGGAAGGCTACGAGCAGTACTTC.

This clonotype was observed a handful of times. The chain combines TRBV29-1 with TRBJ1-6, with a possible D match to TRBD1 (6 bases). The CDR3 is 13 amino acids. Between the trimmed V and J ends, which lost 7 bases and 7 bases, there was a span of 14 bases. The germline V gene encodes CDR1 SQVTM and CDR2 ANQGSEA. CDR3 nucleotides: TGCAGCGCCCGTGTGGGGGCGAATTCACCCCTCCACTTT. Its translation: CSARVGANSPLHF. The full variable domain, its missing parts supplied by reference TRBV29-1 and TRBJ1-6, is SAVISQKPSRDICQRGTSLTIQCQVDSQVTMMFWYRQQPGQSLTLIATANQGSEATYESGFVIDKFPISRPNLTFSTLTVSNMSPEDSSIYLCSARVGANSPLHFGNGTRLTVT.

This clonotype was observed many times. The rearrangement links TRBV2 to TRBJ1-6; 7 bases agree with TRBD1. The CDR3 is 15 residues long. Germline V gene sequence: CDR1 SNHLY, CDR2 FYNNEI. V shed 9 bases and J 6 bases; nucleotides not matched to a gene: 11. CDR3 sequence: CASRPTGTANSPLHF. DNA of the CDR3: TGTGCCAGTCGTCCTACCGGGACAGCTAATTCACCCCTCCACTTT. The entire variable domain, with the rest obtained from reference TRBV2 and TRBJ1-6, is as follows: EPEVTQTPSHQVTQMGQEVILRCVPISNHLYFYWYRQILGQKVEFLVSFYNNEISEKSEIFDDQFSVERPDGSNFTLKIRSTKLEDSAMYFCASRPTGTANSPLHFGNGTRLTVT.

CDR3 sequence (DNA): TGCGCCAGCAGCTTGGTAGGACAGGGTCAAGAGACCCAGTACTTC. Translated, it gives CASSLVGQGQETQYF. The chain combines TRBV5-1 with TRBJ2-5; 8 positions match TRBD1. CDR1 is SGHRS, CDR2 YFSETQ, per germline. This CDR3 has 15 residues. The V gene end was trimmed by 0 bases and the J gene end by 2 bases; junction bases not matched to a gene: 3.

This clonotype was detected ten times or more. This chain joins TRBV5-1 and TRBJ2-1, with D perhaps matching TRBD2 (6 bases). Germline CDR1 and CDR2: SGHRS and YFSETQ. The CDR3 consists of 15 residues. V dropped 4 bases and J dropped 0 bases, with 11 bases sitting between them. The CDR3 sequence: CASSPAGSSYNEQFF. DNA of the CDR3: TGCGCCAGCAGCCCTGCCGGGAGCTCCTACAATGAGCAGTTCTTC.

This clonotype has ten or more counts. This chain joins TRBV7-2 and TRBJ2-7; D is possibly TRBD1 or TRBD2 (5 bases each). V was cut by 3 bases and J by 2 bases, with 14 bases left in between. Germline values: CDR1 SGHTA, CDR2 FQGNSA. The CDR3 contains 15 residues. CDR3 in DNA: TGTGCCAGCAGCTTCGGACAAGGGGAGACCTACGAGCAGTACTTC. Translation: CASSFGQGETYEQYF.

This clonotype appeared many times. CDR3 amino acids: CASSSRTSGAGNEQFF. DNA for the CDR3: TGTGCCAGCAGTTCCCGGACTAGCGGGGCAGGGAATGAGCAGTTCTTC. The genes are TRBV12-3 or TRBV12-4 and TRBJ2-1; TRBD2 aligns across 12 bases. This CDR3 is 16 amino acids long. J was trimmed by 7 bases and V by 4 bases; bases with no gene match: 8.